A selection of T cell receptor beta chains follows, all from one sample in a study of T cell responses to AZD1222 COVID-19 vaccine. Libraries were prepared by immunoSEQ multiplex PCR; TCRdb keeps only in-frame clonotypes and omits some of them. The repertoire holds roughly 160,000 clones, 80% to 90% seen once, with approximately 6.9% in the top ten. The sequences come from peripheral blood, collected on day 0 of AZD1222 vaccination. These receptors all come from an adult in good health. Both conserved end residues are part of each CDR3. A D gene is named only where the DNA matches it firmly. Expanded clones get a size class; other rows say once, few or many, or leave the size out.

j_gene | d_gene | len | abundance | v_gene | CDR3nt | CDR3aa
TRBJ2-1 | . | 15 | . | TRBV19 | TGTGCCAGTAGTATACGCGGGGGCCCGTACAATGAGCAGTTCTTC | CASSIRGGPYNEQFF
TRBJ2-7 | TRBD2 | 15 | . | TRBV6-2/TRBV6-3 | TGTGCCAGCAGCTATCCCGGGGGGGGCTCCTACGAGCAGTACTTC | CASSYPGGGSYEQYF
TRBJ2-7 | . | 13 | . | TRBV11-3 | TGTGCCAGCAGCTTATTCGCTAACTACGAGCAGTACTTC | CASSLFANYEQYF
TRBJ1-5 | TRBD1 | 12 | . | TRBV12-3/TRBV12-4 | TGTGCCGGGGGACAGGCAAATCAGCCCCAGCATTTT | CAGGQANQPQHF
TRBJ2-2 | . | 13 | few | TRBV7-2 | TGTGCCAGCAGCTCCAGGGCCACCGGGGAGCTGTTTTTT | CASSSRATGELFF
TRBJ2-7 | TRBD2 | 14 | . | TRBV29-1 | TGCAGCGTCATGAGGCTAGCGGGGGGGCGCGAGCAGTACTTC | CSVMRLAGGREQYF
TRBJ2-1 | TRBD1 | 15 | . | TRBV28 | TGTGCCAGCAGACCCCGGACAGGGGCCTACAATGAGCAGTTCTTC | CASRPRTGAYNEQFF
TRBJ1-6 | . | 16 | . | TRBV4-1 | TGCGCCAGCAGCCAAGGTGTGACCAGCGCGTATTCACCCCTCCACTTT | CASSQGVTSAYSPLHF
TRBJ1-2 | TRBD1 | 14 | . | TRBV11-2 | TGTGCCAGCAGCTTACTGACAGGGGGGGATGGCTACACCTTC | CASSLLTGGDGYTF
TRBJ2-1 | TRBD2 | 16 | once | TRBV11-1 | TGTGCCAGCAGCGCAAAGCGGGGGGGGTCCTACAATGAGCAGTTCTTC | CASSAKRGGSYNEQFF
TRBJ2-3 | . | 15 | . | TRBV4-1 | TGCGCCAGCAGCCAAGAAAGACCTGGCACAGATACGCAGTATTTT | CASSQERPGTDTQYF
TRBJ2-6 | . | 15 | . | TRBV11-3 | TGTGCCAGCAGCTTAACAAGCTCTGGGGCCAACGTCCTGACTTTC | CASSLTSSGANVLTF
TRBJ1-2 | TRBD1 | 14 | . | TRBV7-6 | TGTGCCAGCAGCCCGGACAGGGGAAACTATGGCTACACCTTC | CASSPDRGNYGYTF
TRBJ1-5 | . | 14 | . | TRBV18 | TGTGCCAGCTCTCCGGGTGGGCCCAATCAGCCCCAGCATTTT | CASSPGGPNQPQHF
TRBJ1-3 | . | 14 | . | TRBV3-1/TRBV3-2 | TGTGCCAGCAGCGAAACAGGACCTGGAAACACCATATATTTT | CASSETGPGNTIYF
TRBJ1-2 | . | 12 | few | TRBV25-1 | TGTGCCAGCACCAGGGAAGGGTCTGTTTACACCTTC | CASTREGSVYTF
TRBJ1-5 | . | 14 | . | TRBV24-1 | TGTGCCACCAGTGACGCGACAGGCAATCAGCCCCAGCATTTT | CATSDATGNQPQHF
TRBJ2-5 | TRBD2 | 18 | . | TRBV9 | TGTGCCAGCAGCGTAGACGGGGCTAGCGGGGGTTATGAAGAGACCCAGTACTTC | CASSVDGASGGYEETQYF
TRBJ1-5 | . | 13 | . | TRBV11-2 | TGTGCCAGCAGCCCGGACGGAGATCAGCCCCAGCATTTT | CASSPDGDQPQHF
TRBJ1-1 | . | 12 | . | TRBV5-4 | TGTGCCAGCAGCTCTCCCGCCACTGAAGCTTTCTTT | CASSSPATEAFF
TRBJ2-5 | TRBD1 | 14 | . | TRBV7-3 | TGTGCCAGCAGCTGGGGACAGGGAAGGGAGACCCAGTACTTC | CASSWGQGRETQYF
TRBJ2-3 | . | 14 | . | TRBV5-4 | TGTGCCAGCAGCGCGGACGTGCTCACAGATACGCAGTATTTT | CASSADVLTDTQYF
TRBJ2-5 | . | 12 | . | TRBV5-5 | TGTGCCAGCAGCTTGGTAACCGAGACCCAGTACTTC | CASSLVTETQYF
TRBJ2-7 | TRBD1 | 17 | once | TRBV3-1/TRBV3-2 | TGTGCCAGCAGCCAGGAAACTGCCGACAGGGACACCTACGAGCAGTACTTC | CASSQETADRDTYEQYF
TRBJ2-2 | . | 14 | . | TRBV7-9 | TGTGCCAGCAGCTTAGTATTGGGACCCGGGGAGCTGTTTTTT | CASSLVLGPGELFF
TRBJ2-5 | TRBD2 | 16 | . | TRBV5-4 | TGTGCCAGCAGCGGCCAAACTAGCGGGGAACAAGAGACCCAGTACTTC | CASSGQTSGEQETQYF
TRBJ1-4 | . | 17 | . | TRBV28 | TGTGCCAGCAGTGTCCCCGCGGAGGGTGCAACTAATGAAAAACTGTTTTTT | CASSVPAEGATNEKLFF
TRBJ2-1 | TRBD1 | 17 | . | TRBV10-3 | TGTGCCATCAGCGGACCGTCCGGGACAGAACCCCGCAATGAGCAGTTCTTC | CAISGPSGTEPRNEQFF
TRBJ1-2 | . | 16 | . | TRBV6-5 | TGTGCCAGCAGTTACTCCGGCGGAACGATTGGCTATGGCTACACCTTC | CASSYSGGTIGYGYTF
TRBJ1-2 | TRBD1 | 15 | . | TRBV19 | TGTGCCAGTAGTGATTCCGGGACAGGGGTCTATGGCTACACCTTC | CASSDSGTGVYGYTF
TRBJ2-1 | TRBD1 | 16 | . | TRBV5-4 | TGTGCCAGCAGCAAGGGACAGCGAAACTCCTACAATGAGCAGTTCTTC | CASSKGQRNSYNEQFF
TRBJ2-2 | . | 12 | . | TRBV5-1 | TGCGCCAGCAGCTGGGGTACCGGGGAGCTGTTTTTT | CASSWGTGELFF
TRBJ2-2 | TRBD1 | 15 | . | TRBV10-3 | TGTGCCACCGCGCTTCGACAGGGGAGCACCGGGGAGCTGTTTTTT | CATALRQGSTGELFF
TRBJ1-1 | . | 15 | . | TRBV6-5 | TGTGCCAGCAGTCCCCTACAGGGCACGAACACTGAAGCTTTCTTT | CASSPLQGTNTEAFF
TRBJ2-3 | . | 14 | . | TRBV4-2 | TGTGCCAGCAGCCAAGGCGAGGGGCCAGATACGCAGTATTTT | CASSQGEGPDTQYF
TRBJ2-7 | TRBD1 | 17 | . | TRBV7-2 | TGTGCCAGCAGCTTAGCGTGGTTAGACAGGGACGGTTTCGAGCAGTACTTC | CASSLAWLDRDGFEQYF
TRBJ2-3 | TRBD2 | 16 | . | TRBV3-1/TRBV3-2 | TGTGCCAGCAGCCAAGATCCGGGAGGGCTCACAGATACGCAGTATTTT | CASSQDPGGLTDTQYF
TRBJ1-1 | . | 14 | . | TRBV7-6 | TGTGCCAGCAGCCACGGCACTGTGAACACTGAAGCTTTCTTT | CASSHGTVNTEAFF
TRBJ1-3 | . | 17 | . | TRBV3-1/TRBV3-2 | TGTGCCAGCAGCCAAGATCCGGCGGGGGTGGCTGGAAACACCATATATTTT | CASSQDPAGVAGNTIYF
TRBJ1-1 | . | 13 | . | TRBV2 | TGTGCCAGCAGTGGGAACCGCTACACTGAAGCTTTCTTT | CASSGNRYTEAFF
TRBJ2-1 | TRBD2 | 12 | . | TRBV6-2/TRBV6-3 | TGTGCCAGCAGCCGTATTAGCGGGGTCCAGTTCTTC | CASSRISGVQFF
TRBJ2-2 | . | 12 | . | TRBV5-1 | TGCGCCAGCACCGAAAACACCGGGGAGCTGTTTTTT | CASTENTGELFF
TRBJ2-7 | TRBD1 | 12 | few | TRBV5-6 | TGTGCCAGCAGCTCCCGACAGGGAGTTAGGTACTTC | CASSSRQGVRYF
TRBJ1-2 | . | 13 | . | TRBV28 | TGTGCCAGCAATCGGGCCGCCAACTATGGCTACACCTTC | CASNRAANYGYTF
TRBJ2-1 | TRBD2 | 16 | . | TRBV6-5 | TGTGCCAGCAGTTACTCTCTAGCGGGGGGGCTGAATGAGCAGTTCTTC | CASSYSLAGGLNEQFF
TRBJ1-3 | . | 15 | . | TRBV9 | TGTGCCAGCAGCGTAGAAGGGGCCAGTGGAAACACCATATATTTT | CASSVEGASGNTIYF
TRBJ2-2 | . | 15 | once | TRBV10-3 | TGTGCCATCAGTGAGTCGGCTAGCCCAATCCGGGAGCTGTTTTTT | CAISESASPIRELFF
TRBJ1-2 | . | 15 | few | TRBV28 | TGTGCCAGCAGTTTGCCCCCTGGACGGGTCTATGGCTACACCTTC | CASSLPPGRVYGYTF
TRBJ2-7 | TRBD2 | 17 | . | TRBV6-1 | TGTGCCAGCAGTGCCGGACTAGCGGGGGCCCGTCGCTACGAGCAGTACTTC | CASSAGLAGARRYEQYF
TRBJ2-3 | . | 14 | . | TRBV2 | TGTGCCAGCAGCCTTACCCAGGGCACAGATACGCAGTATTTT | CASSLTQGTDTQYF
TRBJ1-1 | . | 14 | . | TRBV19 | TGTGCCAGTAGTACGGGGCAAACTAACACTGAAGCTTTCTTT | CASSTGQTNTEAFF
TRBJ1-6 | . | 14 | . | TRBV3-1/TRBV3-2 | TGTGCCAGCAGCCAAGATAAGGGAAGTTCACCCCTCCACTTT | CASSQDKGSSPLHF
TRBJ2-5 | . | 13 | . | TRBV6-5 | TGTGCCAGCCAGGGTCGGTCGGTGGGGACCCAGTACTTC | CASQGRSVGTQYF
TRBJ2-1 | . | 15 | . | TRBV5-1 | TGCGCCACCGGAGGGGAGACTAGCTCCTACAATGAGCAGTTCTTC | CATGGETSSYNEQFF
TRBJ1-6 | . | 13 | . | TRBV9 | TGTGCCAGCAGCGTAGGGACTAATTCACCCCTCCACTTT | CASSVGTNSPLHF
TRBJ2-2 | TRBD1 | 15 | many | TRBV15 | TGTGCCACCGCGGCTCGTGGGACAGGAACCGGGGAGCTGTTTTTT | CATAARGTGTGELFF
TRBJ2-3 | . | 16 | . | TRBV2 | TGTGCCAGCAGTGTAACAGGCAGGGCTAGCACAGATACGCAGTATTTT | CASSVTGRASTDTQYF